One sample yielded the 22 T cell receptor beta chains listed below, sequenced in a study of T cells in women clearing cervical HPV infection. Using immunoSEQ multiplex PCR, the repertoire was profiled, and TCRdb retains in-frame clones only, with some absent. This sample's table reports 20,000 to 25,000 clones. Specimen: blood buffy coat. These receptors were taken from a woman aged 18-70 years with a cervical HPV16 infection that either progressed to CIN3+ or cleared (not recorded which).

The CDR3 spells CAWTRQGGNQPQYF. Partial CDR3 DNA: TGTGCCTGGACGCGTCAAGGGGGCAATCAGCCG. The chain couples TRBV30 to TRBJ2-3; 7 nucleotides agree with TRBD1. The CDR3 end falls 3 residues outside the read, so it is completed with the germline J gene. The CDR3 runs to 14 residues. The germline CDR1 and CDR2 sequences are GTSNPN and SVGIG (reference sequence).

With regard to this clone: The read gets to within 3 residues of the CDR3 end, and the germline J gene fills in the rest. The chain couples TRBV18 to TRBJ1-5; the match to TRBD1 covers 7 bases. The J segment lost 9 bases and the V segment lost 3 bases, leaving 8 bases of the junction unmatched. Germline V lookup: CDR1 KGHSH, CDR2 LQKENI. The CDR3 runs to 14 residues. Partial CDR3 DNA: TGTGCCAGCTCACCCGACAGGGCTGGGATGCCC. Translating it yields CASSPDRAGMP. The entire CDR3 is CASSPDRAGMPQHF.

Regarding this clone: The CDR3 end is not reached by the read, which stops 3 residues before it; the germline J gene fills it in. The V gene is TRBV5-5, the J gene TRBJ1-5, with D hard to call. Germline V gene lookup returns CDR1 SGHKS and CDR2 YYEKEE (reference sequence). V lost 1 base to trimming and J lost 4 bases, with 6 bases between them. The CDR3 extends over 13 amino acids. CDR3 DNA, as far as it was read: TGTGCCAGCAGCTTGCGGGGAAATCAGCCC. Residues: CASSLRGNQP. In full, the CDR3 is CASSLRGNQPQHF.

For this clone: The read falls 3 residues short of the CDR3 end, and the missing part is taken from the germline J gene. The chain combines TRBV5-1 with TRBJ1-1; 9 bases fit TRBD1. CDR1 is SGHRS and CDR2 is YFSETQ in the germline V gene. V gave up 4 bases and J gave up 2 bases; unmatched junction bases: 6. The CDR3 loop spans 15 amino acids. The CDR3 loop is CASSPTGGENTEAFF. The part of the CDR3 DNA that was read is TGCGCCAGCAGCCCTACAGGGGGCGAAAACACTGAA.

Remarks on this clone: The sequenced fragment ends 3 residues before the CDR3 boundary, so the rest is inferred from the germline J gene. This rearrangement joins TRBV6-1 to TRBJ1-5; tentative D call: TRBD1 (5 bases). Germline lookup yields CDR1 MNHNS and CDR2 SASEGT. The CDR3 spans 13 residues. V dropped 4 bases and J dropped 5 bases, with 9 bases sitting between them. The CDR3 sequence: CASSGGWDQPQHF. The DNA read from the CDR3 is TGTGCCAGCAGTGGGGGCTGGGATCAGCCC.

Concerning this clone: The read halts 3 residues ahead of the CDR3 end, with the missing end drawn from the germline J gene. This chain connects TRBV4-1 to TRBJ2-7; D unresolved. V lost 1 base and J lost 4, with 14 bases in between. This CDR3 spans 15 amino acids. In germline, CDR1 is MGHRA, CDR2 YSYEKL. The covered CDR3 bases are TGCGCCAGCAGCCAAGTAACTGGGTCTAGATACGAG. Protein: CASSQVTGSRYE. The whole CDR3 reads CASSQVTGSRYEQYF.

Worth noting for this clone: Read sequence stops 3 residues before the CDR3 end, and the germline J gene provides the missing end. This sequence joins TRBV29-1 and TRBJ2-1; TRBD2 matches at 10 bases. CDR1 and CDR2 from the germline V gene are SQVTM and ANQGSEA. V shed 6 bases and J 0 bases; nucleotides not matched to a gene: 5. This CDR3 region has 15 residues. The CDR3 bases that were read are TGCAGCGTCCGCGGACTAGCGGCCTCCTACAATGAG. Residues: CSVRGLAASYNE. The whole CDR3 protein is CSVRGLAASYNEQFF.

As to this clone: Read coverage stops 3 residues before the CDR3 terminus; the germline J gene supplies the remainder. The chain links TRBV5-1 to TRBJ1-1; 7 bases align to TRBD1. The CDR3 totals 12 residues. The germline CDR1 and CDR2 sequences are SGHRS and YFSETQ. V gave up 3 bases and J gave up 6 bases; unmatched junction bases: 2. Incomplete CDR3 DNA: TGCGCCAGCAGCTCGACAGGGCCTGAA. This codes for CASSSTGPE. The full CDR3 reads CASSSTGPEAFF. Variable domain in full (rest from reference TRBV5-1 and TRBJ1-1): KAGVTQTPRYLIKTRGQQVTLSCSPISGHRSVSWYQQTPGQGLQFLFEYFSETQRNKGNFPGRFSGRQFSNSRSEMNVSTLELGDSALYLCASSSTGPEAFFGQGTRLTVV.

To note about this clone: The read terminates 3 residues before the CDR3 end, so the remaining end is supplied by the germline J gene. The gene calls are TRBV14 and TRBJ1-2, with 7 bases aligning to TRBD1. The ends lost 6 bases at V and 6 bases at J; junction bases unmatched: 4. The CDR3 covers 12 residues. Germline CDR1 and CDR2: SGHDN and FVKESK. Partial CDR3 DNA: TGTGCCAGCAGTCCTACAGGGGATGGC. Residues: CASSPTGDG. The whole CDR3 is CASSPTGDGYTF.

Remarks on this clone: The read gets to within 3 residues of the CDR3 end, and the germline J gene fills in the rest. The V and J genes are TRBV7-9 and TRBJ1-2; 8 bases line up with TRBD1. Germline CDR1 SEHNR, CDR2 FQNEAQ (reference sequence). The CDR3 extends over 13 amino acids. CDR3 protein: CASSIGTGNDYTF. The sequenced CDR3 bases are TGTGCCAGCAGCATCGGGACAGGCAATGAC.

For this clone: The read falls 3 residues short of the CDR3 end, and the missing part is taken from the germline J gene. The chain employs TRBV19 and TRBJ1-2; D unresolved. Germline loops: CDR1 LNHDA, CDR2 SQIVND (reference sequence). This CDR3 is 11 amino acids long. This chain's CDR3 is CASKKPYDYTF. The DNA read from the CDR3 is TGTGCCAGTAAGAAGCCCTACGAC.

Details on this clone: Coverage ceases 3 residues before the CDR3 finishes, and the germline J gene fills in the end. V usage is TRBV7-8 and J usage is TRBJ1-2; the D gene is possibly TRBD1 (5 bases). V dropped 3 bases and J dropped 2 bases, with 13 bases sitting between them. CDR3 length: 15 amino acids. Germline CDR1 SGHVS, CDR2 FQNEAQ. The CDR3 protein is CASSLPSGINYGYTF. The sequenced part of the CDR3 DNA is TGTGCCAGCAGCTTGCCATCAGGGATCAACTATGGC.

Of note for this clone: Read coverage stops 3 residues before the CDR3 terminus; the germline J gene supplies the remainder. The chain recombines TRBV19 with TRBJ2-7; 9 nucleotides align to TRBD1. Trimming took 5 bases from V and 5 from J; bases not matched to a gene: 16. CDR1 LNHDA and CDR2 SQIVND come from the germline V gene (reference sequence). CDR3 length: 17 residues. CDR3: CASSGDRVSGLLNEQYF. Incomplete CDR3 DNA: TGTGCCAGTAGTGGGGACAGGGTTTCAGGTTTGCTGAACGAG.

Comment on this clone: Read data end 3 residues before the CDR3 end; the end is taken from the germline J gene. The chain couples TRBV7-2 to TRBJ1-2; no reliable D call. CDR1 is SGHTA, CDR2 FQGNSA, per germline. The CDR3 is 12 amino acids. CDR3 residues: CASRSEDYDYTF. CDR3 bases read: TGTGCCAGCCGCTCAGAAGACTACGAC.

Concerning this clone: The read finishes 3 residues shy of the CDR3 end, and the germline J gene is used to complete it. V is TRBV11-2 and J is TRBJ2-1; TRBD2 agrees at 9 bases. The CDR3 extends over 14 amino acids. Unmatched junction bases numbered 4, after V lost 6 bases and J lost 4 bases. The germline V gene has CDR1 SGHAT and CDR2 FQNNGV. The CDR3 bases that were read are TGTGCCAGCAGTCACAGCGGGGGGTACAATGAG. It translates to CASSHSGGYNE. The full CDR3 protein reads CASSHSGGYNEQFF.

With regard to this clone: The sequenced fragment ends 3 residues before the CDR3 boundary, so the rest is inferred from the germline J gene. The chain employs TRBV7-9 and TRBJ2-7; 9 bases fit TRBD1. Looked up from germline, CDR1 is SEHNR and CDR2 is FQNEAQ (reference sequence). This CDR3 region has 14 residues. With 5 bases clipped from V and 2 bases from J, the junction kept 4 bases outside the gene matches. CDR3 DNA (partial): TGTGCCAGCAGCGGGACAGGGTTGGCCTACGAG. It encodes CASSGTGLAYE. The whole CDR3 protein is CASSGTGLAYEQYF.

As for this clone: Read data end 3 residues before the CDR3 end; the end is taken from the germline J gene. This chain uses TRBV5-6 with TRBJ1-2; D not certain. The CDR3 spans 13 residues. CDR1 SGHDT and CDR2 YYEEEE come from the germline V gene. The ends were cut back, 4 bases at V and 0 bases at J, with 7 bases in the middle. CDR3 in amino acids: CASSKQSNYGYTF. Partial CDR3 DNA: TGTGCCAGCAGCAAACAGTCTAACTATGGC.

The covered CDR3 bases are TGTGCCAGCAGCTTAGTCCAGGGAGGAGAGACC. Translation gives CASSLVQGGET. In full, the CDR3 reads CASSLVQGGETQYF. The chain uses TRBV7-9 and TRBJ2-5; a possible D gene is TRBD2 (6 bases). The read is 3 residues too short to cover the CDR3 end, so that end is filled in from the germline J gene. The germline gives CDR1 SEHNR, CDR2 FQNEAQ (reference sequence). Trimming cost V 1 base and J 4 bases, with 10 bases left between them. This CDR3 is 14 amino acids long.

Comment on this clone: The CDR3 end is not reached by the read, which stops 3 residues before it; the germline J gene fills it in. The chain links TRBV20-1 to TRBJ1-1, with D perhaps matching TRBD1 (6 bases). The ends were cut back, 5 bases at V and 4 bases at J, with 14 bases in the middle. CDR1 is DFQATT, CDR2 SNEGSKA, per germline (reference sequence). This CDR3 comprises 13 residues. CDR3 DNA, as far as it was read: TGCAGTGCTTCACAGGGTCATGGCACTGAA. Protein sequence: CSASQGHGTE. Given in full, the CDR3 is CSASQGHGTEAFF.

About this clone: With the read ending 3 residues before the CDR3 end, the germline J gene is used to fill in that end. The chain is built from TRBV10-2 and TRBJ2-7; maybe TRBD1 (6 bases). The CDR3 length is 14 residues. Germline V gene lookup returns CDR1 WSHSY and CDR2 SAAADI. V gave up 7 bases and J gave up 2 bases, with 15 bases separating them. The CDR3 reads CASKPPTGTYEQYF. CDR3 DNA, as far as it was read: TGCGCCAGCAAGCCTCCCACAGGGACCTACGAG.

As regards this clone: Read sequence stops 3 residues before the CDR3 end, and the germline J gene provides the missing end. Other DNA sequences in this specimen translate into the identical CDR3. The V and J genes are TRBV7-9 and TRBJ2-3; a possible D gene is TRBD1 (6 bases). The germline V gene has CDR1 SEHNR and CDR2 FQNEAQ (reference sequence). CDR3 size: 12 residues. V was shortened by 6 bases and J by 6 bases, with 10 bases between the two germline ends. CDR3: CASRNREDTQYF. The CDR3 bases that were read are TGTGCCAGCAGGAACAGGGAGGATACG.

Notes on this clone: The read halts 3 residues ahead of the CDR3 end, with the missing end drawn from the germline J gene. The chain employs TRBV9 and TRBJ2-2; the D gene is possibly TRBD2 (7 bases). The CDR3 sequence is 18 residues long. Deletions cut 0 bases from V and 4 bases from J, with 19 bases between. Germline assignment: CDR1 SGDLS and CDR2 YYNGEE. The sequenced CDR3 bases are TGTGCCAGCAGCGTAGGAGGTGGGGGGGGGCCCGGCACCGGGGAG. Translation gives CASSVGGGGGPGTGE. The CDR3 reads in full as CASSVGGGGGPGTGELFF.